Listed below are T cell receptor beta chains from one sample, sequenced in a study of T cell responses to AZD1222 COVID-19 vaccine. Method: immunoSEQ multiplex PCR; TCRdb's copy keeps in-frame clones and lacks some. The sample contains around 88,000 clones, nearly 90% of which appear only once. This sample comprised peripheral blood, obtained on day 0 of MenACWY control vaccination. The receptors here all came from an adult in good health. Each CDR3 is given with its conserved first and last residue. The D gene is left open where the match is weak. Only some rows state a clone size, as once, few, many or a class for expanded clones.

clone_size: .
j_call: TRBJ2-2
d_call: TRBD1
cdr3_length: 15
v_call: TRBV28
cdr3_aa: CASSSWTGNTGELFF
cdr3_nt: TGTGCCAGCAGTTCCTGGACAGGGAACACCGGGGAGCTGTTTTTT

clone_size: once
j_call: TRBJ2-7
d_call: TRBD2
cdr3_length: 14
v_call: TRBV4-1
cdr3_aa: CASSQGLGGYEQYF
cdr3_nt: TGCGCCAGCAGCCAGGGACTAGGGGGTTACGAGCAGTACTTC

clone_size: .
j_call: TRBJ1-2
d_call: .
cdr3_length: 13
v_call: TRBV7-3
cdr3_aa: CASSLTRENGYTF
cdr3_nt: TGTGCCAGCAGCTTAACAAGGGAGAACGGCTACACCTTC

clone_size: .
j_call: TRBJ1-2
d_call: .
cdr3_length: 20
v_call: TRBV3-1/TRBV3-2
cdr3_aa: CASSPYLVVRGRLANYGYTF
cdr3_nt: TGTGCCAGCAGCCCCTATCTCGTGGTTCGGGGAAGACTTGCTAACTATGGCTACACCTTC

clone_size: .
j_call: TRBJ1-1
d_call: TRBD1
cdr3_length: 17
v_call: TRBV19
cdr3_aa: CASSPPLARDRSFRAFF
cdr3_nt: TGTGCCAGTAGTCCCCCACTAGCCCGGGACAGGAGTTTTCGGGCTTTCTTT

clone_size: once
j_call: TRBJ1-4
d_call: .
cdr3_length: 12
v_call: TRBV5-1
cdr3_aa: CASSSENEKLFF
cdr3_nt: TGCGCCAGCAGCTCTGAAAATGAAAAACTGTTTTTT

clone_size: .
j_call: TRBJ2-3
d_call: .
cdr3_length: 16
v_call: TRBV28
cdr3_aa: CASTGLTSTGTDTQYF
cdr3_nt: TGTGCCAGCACAGGACTGACTAGTACTGGAACAGATACGCAGTATTTT

clone_size: .
j_call: TRBJ2-3
d_call: TRBD2
cdr3_length: 16
v_call: TRBV7-2
cdr3_aa: CASSPAGTNPTDTQYF
cdr3_nt: TGTGCCAGCAGCCCAGCGGGGACTAACCCCACAGATACGCAGTATTTT

clone_size: .
j_call: TRBJ2-5
d_call: .
cdr3_length: 13
v_call: TRBV27
cdr3_aa: CASGSGSEETQYF
cdr3_nt: TGTGCCAGCGGATCGGGGAGCGAAGAGACCCAGTACTTC

clone_size: few
j_call: TRBJ2-1
d_call: TRBD1
cdr3_length: 15
v_call: TRBV7-8
cdr3_aa: CASSLGAGGTGEQFF
cdr3_nt: TGTGCCAGCAGCTTAGGGGCAGGGGGAACGGGTGAGCAGTTCTTC

clone_size: .
j_call: TRBJ1-2
d_call: .
cdr3_length: 15
v_call: TRBV3-1/TRBV3-2
cdr3_aa: CASAGVSENPYGYTF
cdr3_nt: TGTGCCAGCGCGGGGGTAAGCGAGAATCCCTATGGCTACACCTTC

clone_size: .
j_call: TRBJ1-5
d_call: .
cdr3_length: 13
v_call: TRBV6-2/TRBV6-3
cdr3_aa: CASSRGSNQPQHF
cdr3_nt: TGTGCCAGCAGTCGGGGGAGCAATCAGCCCCAGCATTTT

clone_size: .
j_call: TRBJ2-7
d_call: .
cdr3_length: 13
v_call: TRBV9
cdr3_aa: CASSVAPGYEQYF
cdr3_nt: TGTGCCAGCAGCGTAGCTCCGGGGTACGAGCAGTACTTC

clone_size: .
j_call: TRBJ2-2
d_call: TRBD1
cdr3_length: 17
v_call: TRBV15
cdr3_aa: CATSRGRTGLNTGELFF
cdr3_nt: TGTGCCACCAGCAGAGGGCGGACAGGGCTAAACACCGGGGAGCTGTTTTTT

clone_size: few
j_call: TRBJ1-2
d_call: .
cdr3_length: 13
v_call: TRBV6-5
cdr3_aa: CASIQTRGYGYTF
cdr3_nt: TGTGCCAGCATACAGACAAGGGGCTATGGCTACACCTTC

clone_size: .
j_call: TRBJ1-2
d_call: TRBD1
cdr3_length: 16
v_call: TRBV19
cdr3_aa: CASSIPTGGQSYGYTF
cdr3_nt: TGTGCCAGTAGTATTCCGACAGGGGGCCAATCATATGGCTACACCTTC

clone_size: .
j_call: TRBJ1-3
d_call: .
cdr3_length: 15
v_call: TRBV9
cdr3_aa: CASSVSPDSGNTIYF
cdr3_nt: TGTGCCAGCAGCGTAAGTCCAGACTCTGGAAACACCATATATTTT

clone_size: .
j_call: TRBJ1-1
d_call: .
cdr3_length: 15
v_call: TRBV6-2/TRBV6-3
cdr3_aa: CASSWRTGRNTEAFF
cdr3_nt: TGTGCCAGCAGTTGGCGCACAGGGAGGAACACTGAAGCTTTCTTT

clone_size: .
j_call: TRBJ1-5
d_call: .
cdr3_length: 14
v_call: TRBV4-1
cdr3_aa: CASSQVEDNQPQHF
cdr3_nt: TGCGCCAGCAGCCAAGTAGAGGACAATCAGCCCCAGCATTTT

clone_size: .
j_call: TRBJ1-2
d_call: .
cdr3_length: 11
v_call: TRBV7-2
cdr3_aa: CASGSYYGYTF
cdr3_nt: TGTGCCAGCGGCTCGTACTATGGCTACACCTTC

clone_size: .
j_call: TRBJ2-1
d_call: TRBD1
cdr3_length: 14
v_call: TRBV6-2/TRBV6-3
cdr3_aa: CASSEDRNHYGQFF
cdr3_nt: TGTGCCAGCAGTGAGGACAGGAACCACTATGGGCAGTTCTTC

clone_size: .
j_call: TRBJ2-5
d_call: TRBD2
cdr3_length: 16
v_call: TRBV7-2
cdr3_aa: CASSIGTSGSGETQYF
cdr3_nt: TGTGCCAGCAGCATCGGGACTAGCGGCTCAGGGGAGACCCAGTACTTC

clone_size: .
j_call: TRBJ1-2
d_call: .
cdr3_length: 21
v_call: TRBV30
cdr3_aa: CAWSPGVRAGGASLANYGYTF
cdr3_nt: TGTGCCTGGAGTCCAGGTGTTAGGGCCGGGGGGGCTTCCTTAGCTAACTATGGCTACACCTTC

clone_size: .
j_call: TRBJ2-7
d_call: .
cdr3_length: 14
v_call: TRBV29-1
cdr3_aa: CSVDSPGGPYEQYF
cdr3_nt: TGCAGCGTTGATTCGCCAGGCGGCCCCTACGAGCAGTACTTC

clone_size: .
j_call: TRBJ2-1
d_call: TRBD2
cdr3_length: 14
v_call: TRBV19
cdr3_aa: CASSLLTRGDEQFF
cdr3_nt: TGTGCCAGTAGTCTCCTGACGCGGGGGGATGAGCAGTTCTTC

clone_size: .
j_call: TRBJ2-7
d_call: TRBD1
cdr3_length: 13
v_call: TRBV19
cdr3_aa: CASRQGSTYEQYF
cdr3_nt: TGTGCCAGCCGACAGGGATCAACCTACGAGCAGTACTTC

clone_size: .
j_call: TRBJ1-1
d_call: .
cdr3_length: 13
v_call: TRBV6-6
cdr3_aa: CASNSRVGTEAFF
cdr3_nt: TGTGCCAGCAACTCGAGGGTAGGAACTGAAGCTTTCTTT

clone_size: once
j_call: TRBJ2-5
d_call: .
cdr3_length: 13
v_call: TRBV5-1
cdr3_aa: CASRFWGLETQYF
cdr3_nt: TGCGCCAGCAGATTCTGGGGTTTGGAGACCCAGTACTTC

clone_size: .
j_call: TRBJ2-5
d_call: TRBD2
cdr3_length: 16
v_call: TRBV30
cdr3_aa: CAWSRGLAGSQETQYF
cdr3_nt: TGTGCCTGGAGCCGCGGACTAGCGGGGAGTCAAGAGACCCAGTACTTC

clone_size: .
j_call: TRBJ1-2
d_call: TRBD1
cdr3_length: 14
v_call: TRBV10-3
cdr3_aa: CAISATGSVDGYTF
cdr3_nt: TGTGCCATCAGTGCGACAGGGAGTGTGGATGGCTACACCTTC

clone_size: .
j_call: TRBJ1-2
d_call: .
cdr3_length: 14
v_call: TRBV19
cdr3_aa: CASSQLQGAYGYTF
cdr3_nt: TGTGCCAGTAGTCAACTACAGGGCGCCTATGGCTACACCTTC

clone_size: .
j_call: TRBJ2-4
d_call: TRBD1
cdr3_length: 17
v_call: TRBV19
cdr3_aa: CASSIGEVGTGGDIQYF
cdr3_nt: TGTGCCAGTAGTATAGGCGAGGTGGGGACAGGGGGTGACATTCAGTACTTC

clone_size: once
j_call: TRBJ1-1
d_call: .
cdr3_length: 14
v_call: TRBV9
cdr3_aa: CASSVISGSPEAFF
cdr3_nt: TGTGCCAGCAGCGTAATATCGGGGTCCCCTGAAGCTTTCTTT

clone_size: .
j_call: TRBJ1-5
d_call: .
cdr3_length: 17
v_call: TRBV6-1
cdr3_aa: CASSEAAGGRVYQPQHF
cdr3_nt: TGTGCCAGCAGTGAAGCTGCGGGAGGCAGAGTATATCAGCCCCAGCATTTT

clone_size: medium-sized
j_call: TRBJ2-2
d_call: .
cdr3_length: 14
v_call: TRBV3-1/TRBV3-2
cdr3_aa: CASSQIPNTGELFF
cdr3_nt: TGTGCCAGCAGCCAAATCCCGAACACCGGGGAGCTGTTTTTT

clone_size: .
j_call: TRBJ2-2
d_call: .
cdr3_length: 14
v_call: TRBV7-9
cdr3_aa: CASSLGQNTGELFF
cdr3_nt: TGTGCCAGCAGCTTAGGACAGAACACCGGGGAGCTGTTTTTT